One sample yielded the 17 T cell receptor beta chains listed below, sequenced in a study of T cell responses to AZD1222 COVID-19 vaccine. TCRdb keeps only in-frame clones here, not all; method: immunoSEQ multiplex PCR. Among 150,000 to 190,000 clones listed, 90% were seen once. Source: peripheral blood, taken on day 0 of AZD1222 vaccination. The receptors originated from an adult in good health.

The V and J genes are TRBV4-1 and TRBJ2-7; 9 nucleotides match TRBD2. Trimming at V came to 4 bases and at J to 5 bases, leaving 9 bases not matched to a gene. The CDR3 spans 15 residues. The V gene's germline CDR1 is MGHRA and CDR2 YSYEKL. The CDR3 loop reads CASSPQAGGKDEQYF. In DNA form, the CDR3 reads TGCGCCAGCAGCCCCCAAGCGGGAGGTAAGGACGAGCAGTACTTC.

V is TRBV19 and J is TRBJ1-1; the D is unclear. Looked up from germline, CDR1 is LNHDA and CDR2 is SQIVND (reference sequence). The CDR3 loop spans 14 amino acids. V lost 3 bases to trimming and J lost 5 bases, with 13 bases between them. CDR3 DNA sequence: TGTGCCAGTAGTATGCCCGGTTTGTGGACTGAAGCTTTCTTT. Protein product: CASSMPGLWTEAFF.

The DNA for the CDR3 is TGTGCCAGCAGCCCCCGGGGTAGCGGGAGCTACGAGCAGTACTTC. Its protein is CASSPRGSGSYEQYF. The V gene is TRBV7-9, the J gene TRBJ2-7, with TRBD2 identical over 9 bases. This CDR3 is 15 amino acids long. Germline CDR1 reads SEHNR; CDR2 reads FQNEAQ (reference sequence). Trimming removed 5 bases from V and 3 bases from J; junction bases left unmatched: 8. The entire variable domain, with the rest obtained from reference TRBV7-9 and TRBJ2-7, is as follows: DTGVSQNPRHKITKRGQNVTFRCDPISEHNRLYWYRQTLGQGPEFLTYFQNEAQLEKSRLLSDRFSAERPKGSFSTLEIQRTEQGDSAMYLCASSPRGSGSYEQYFGPGTRLTVT.

This clone was seen once. The chain employs TRBV4-1 and TRBJ2-6; D is uncertain. This CDR3 is built from 18 residues. Between the trimmed V and J ends, which lost 1 base and 0 bases, there was a span of 13 bases. CDR1 and CDR2 (germline): MGHRA, YSYEKL. CDR3 protein: CASSQVHPFSSGANVLTF. The CDR3 region has the DNA TGCGCCAGCAGCCAAGTCCACCCGTTTAGCTCTGGGGCCAACGTCCTGACTTTC.

The V and J genes are TRBV13 and TRBJ1-2, with 11 bases identical to TRBD1. After removal of 6 bases from V and 5 bases from J, the junction contained 5 bases not matched to a gene. This CDR3 has 14 residues. The V gene's germline CDR1 is PRHDT and CDR2 FYEKMQ (reference sequence). CDR3 region: CASSTDRGLYGYTF. The CDR3 DNA sequence: TGTGCCAGCAGTACGGACAGGGGGCTTTATGGCTACACCTTC.

The chain joins TRBV5-6 to TRBJ1-1, with D unclear. The V and J ends lost 0 bases and 0 bases respectively, with 0 bases between them. CDR1 SGHDT and CDR2 YYEEEE come from the germline V gene. This CDR3 is 12 amino acids long. In DNA form, the CDR3 reads TGTGCCAGCAGCTTGGTGAACACTGAAGCTTTCTTT. It translates to CASSLVNTEAFF.

The chain carries TRBV18 and TRBJ2-7; TRBD2 agrees at 9 bases. CDR1 and CDR2 (germline): KGHSH, LQKENI. The CDR3 loop spans 13 amino acids. With V trimmed by 8 bases and J by 6 bases, 8 bases remained unmatched. The CDR3 here is CASLSGRGGEQYF. CDR3 in DNA: TGTGCCAGCCTTAGCGGGAGAGGGGGCGAGCAGTACTTC.

This clone was seen more than once but under ten times. The chain combines TRBV28 with TRBJ1-6; D remains unclear. The CDR3 has 12 amino acids. Between the trimmed V and J ends, which lost 3 bases and 7 bases, there was a span of 4 bases. Germline V gene lookup returns CDR1 MDHEN and CDR2 SYDVKM. In nucleotides, the CDR3 is TGTGCCAGCAGTTTGGAGAATTCACCCCTCCACTTT. Translation: CASSLENSPLHF.

This sequence joins TRBV14 and TRBJ1-1; D gene unclear. This CDR3 is built from 15 residues. Germline values: CDR1 SGHDN, CDR2 FVKESK. Between the trimmed V and J ends, which lost 0 bases and 2 bases, there was a span of 10 bases. The CDR3 DNA follows: TGTGCCAGCAGCCAAGATTTGAAGGAAAACACTGAAGCTTTCTTT. Its protein is CASSQDLKENTEAFF.

This chain uses TRBV7-9 with TRBJ1-5; TRBD1 agrees at 9 bases. J gave up 5 bases and V 1 base, and 6 bases lay outside the gene matches. CDR1 SEHNR and CDR2 FQNEAQ come from the germline V gene (reference sequence). The CDR3 covers 16 residues. CDR3 protein: CASSLGDRDWDQPQHF. The CDR3 DNA follows: TGTGCCAGCAGCTTAGGGGACAGGGACTGGGATCAGCCCCAGCATTTT. Supplemented by reference TRBV7-9 and TRBJ1-5, the full variable domain reads DTGVSQNPRHKITKRGQNVTFRCDPISEHNRLYWYRQTLGQGPEFLTYFQNEAQLEKSRLLSDRFSAERPKGSFSTLEIQRTEQGDSAMYLCASSLGDRDWDQPQHFGDGTRLSIL.

The V gene is TRBV14, the J gene TRBJ1-2; tentatively, D is TRBD1 (5 bases). Germline CDR1 and CDR2: SGHDN and FVKESK. Trimming removed 2 bases from V and 4 bases from J, with 17 bases in between. The length of the CDR3 is 16 residues. This CDR3 reads CASSQIPGSVAYGYTF. CDR3 DNA sequence: TGTGCCAGCAGCCAAATCCCAGGGTCTGTCGCCTATGGCTACACCTTC.

This chain links TRBV11-2 with TRBJ1-6; D remains unclear. CDR3 length: 14 residues. The V and J ends lost 1 base and 4 bases respectively, with 5 bases between them. Germline V gives CDR1 SGHAT, CDR2 FQNNGV. The CDR3 DNA sequence: TGTGCCAGCAGCTTAGTGTTATATAATTCACCCCTCCACTTT. This gives the protein CASSLVLYNSPLHF. Using reference TRBV11-2 and TRBJ1-6 for the parts outside the CDR3, the full variable domain is EAGVAQSPRYKIIEKRQSVAFWCNPISGHATLYWYQQILGQGPKLLIQFQNNGVVDDSQLPKDRFSAERLKGVDSTLKIQPAKLEDSAVYLCASSLVLYNSPLHFGNGTRLTVT.

This rearrangement joins TRBV6-2 or TRBV6-3 to TRBJ2-7; no firm D call. Per germline, CDR1 MNHEY and CDR2 SVGEGT. CDR3 length: 15 residues. Trimming stripped 3 bases from V and 2 bases from J, with 14 bases between. The CDR3 here is CASSYGRRGTYEQYF. The CDR3 DNA follows: TGTGCCAGCAGTTATGGGCGGCGCGGTACCTACGAGCAGTACTTC.

The V gene is TRBV28, the J gene TRBJ1-5; 7 bases are a match to TRBD1. The length of the CDR3 is 14 residues. The V gene's germline CDR1 is MDHEN and CDR2 SYDVKM. With V trimmed by 5 bases and J by 4 bases, 5 bases remained unmatched. The CDR3 region is CASSPGTANQPQHF. CDR3 sequence (DNA): TGTGCCAGCAGTCCCGGGACAGCTAATCAGCCCCAGCATTTT.

V gene TRBV28 combines with J gene TRBJ2-5; no clear D gene. The CDR3 is 12 amino acids. Germline assignment: CDR1 MDHEN and CDR2 SYDVKM. Trimming stripped 6 bases from V and 6 bases from J, with 11 bases between. CDR3 sequence (DNA): TGTGCCAGCAGCGAAGATCGGCAGACCCAGTACTTC. This translates into CASSEDRQTQYF.

The chain carries TRBV7-2 and TRBJ2-7; 9 nucleotides line up with TRBD2. This CDR3 comprises 15 residues. The ends lost 1 base at V and 0 bases at J; junction bases unmatched: 1. Germline CDR1 SGHTA, CDR2 FQGNSA. The CDR3 region has the DNA TGTGCCAGCAGCTTAGGGGGACTAGCCTCCTACGAGCAGTACTTC. Translating gives CASSLGGLASYEQYF.

The CDR3 nucleotides read TGTGCCAGCAGCAGTGACAGGGCCAATCAGCCCCAGCATTTT. The encoded protein is CASSSDRANQPQHF. V gene TRBV28 combines with J gene TRBJ1-5, with TRBD1 identical over 7 bases. The length of the CDR3 is 14 residues. Germline assignment: CDR1 MDHEN and CDR2 SYDVKM. V trimming: 6 bases; J trimming: 3 bases; junction bases outside the gene matches: 5.